The rows below give T cell receptor beta chains drawn from one sample of a study of cytomegalovirus exposure and HLA in healthy donors. The data were produced by immunoSEQ multiplex PCR, yet TCRdb's version contains in-frame clones alone and is incomplete. The sample has over 150,000 clones, nearly 80% seen once. The sequenced material came from PBMCs. The receptors derive from a man younger than 30 in good health and CMV-seropositive. The CDR3 runs from the conserved cysteine through the conserved F or W. D genes are given only for firm matches. A row's size may be missing; if present it is once, few, many or a size class.

v_gene: TRBV27; abundance: NA; j_gene: TRBJ1-6; d_gene: NA; CDR3aa: CASSRSRGISSYNSPLHF; CDR3nt: TGTGCCAGCAGTCGGAGCAGGGGCATAAGCTCCTATAATTCACCCCTCCACTTT
v_gene: TRBV6-1; abundance: NA; j_gene: TRBJ2-5; d_gene: NA; CDR3aa: CASSELGGSCHNF; CDR3nt: TGTGCCAGCAGTGAACTCGGAGGCTCCTGCCATAACTTC
v_gene: TRBV4-2; abundance: few; j_gene: TRBJ1-4; d_gene: TRBD1; CDR3aa: CASSQDRGNEKLFF; CDR3nt: TGTGCCAGCAGCCAAGACAGGGGGAATGAAAAACTGTTTTTT
v_gene: TRBV7-9; abundance: NA; j_gene: TRBJ2-7; d_gene: NA; CDR3aa: CASSPRQNPSYEQYF; CDR3nt: TGTGCCAGCAGCCCGCGACAGAATCCTTCCTACGAGCAGTACTTC
v_gene: TRBV4-2; abundance: NA; j_gene: TRBJ1-2; d_gene: NA; CDR3aa: CASSPSTGPNYGYTF; CDR3nt: TGTGCCAGCAGCCCGTCGACAGGACCTAACTATGGCTACACCTTC
v_gene: TRBV19; abundance: NA; j_gene: TRBJ1-1; d_gene: TRBD1; CDR3aa: CASSQWTGPTIVSEAFF; CDR3nt: TGTGCCAGTAGTCAATGGACAGGTCCTACAATAGTATCGGAAGCTTTCTTT
v_gene: TRBV6-6; abundance: NA; j_gene: TRBJ2-7; d_gene: TRBD1; CDR3aa: CASTNRGYEQYF; CDR3nt: TGTGCCAGCACAAACAGGGGTTACGAGCAGTACTTC
v_gene: TRBV5-1; abundance: NA; j_gene: TRBJ2-7; d_gene: TRBD2; CDR3aa: CASSLTRTSGLYEQYF; CDR3nt: TGCGCCAGCAGCTTGACGCGGACTAGCGGACTCTACGAGCAGTACTTC
v_gene: TRBV2; abundance: NA; j_gene: TRBJ2-3; d_gene: NA; CDR3aa: CASRTRLSTDTQYF; CDR3nt: TGTGCCAGCAGGACCCGACTTAGCACAGATACGCAGTATTTT
v_gene: TRBV19; abundance: NA; j_gene: TRBJ2-4; d_gene: NA; CDR3aa: CASSLQGAKNIQYF; CDR3nt: TGTGCCAGTAGTTTACAGGGAGCCAAAAACATTCAGTACTTC
v_gene: TRBV19; abundance: NA; j_gene: TRBJ2-1; d_gene: TRBD2; CDR3aa: CASSSGRFESYNEQFF; CDR3nt: TGTGCCAGTAGTAGCGGGAGGTTCGAGTCCTACAATGAGCAGTTCTTC
v_gene: TRBV5-6; abundance: NA; j_gene: TRBJ2-1; d_gene: TRBD1; CDR3aa: CASSLSGDRGFYNEQFF; CDR3nt: TGTGCCAGCAGCTTGTCAGGAGACAGGGGATTCTACAATGAGCAGTTCTTC
v_gene: TRBV2; abundance: NA; j_gene: TRBJ2-3; d_gene: TRBD1; CDR3aa: CASSKTGGTDTQYF; CDR3nt: TGTGCCAGCAGTAAGACAGGGGGCACAGATACGCAGTATTTT
v_gene: TRBV29-1; abundance: NA; j_gene: TRBJ1-1; d_gene: NA; CDR3aa: CSVGRGNTEAFF; CDR3nt: TGCAGCGTTGGGCGGGGGAACACTGAAGCTTTCTTT
v_gene: TRBV7-2; abundance: NA; j_gene: TRBJ1-6; d_gene: NA; CDR3aa: CASSLAGRGHSPLHF; CDR3nt: TGTGCCAGCAGCTTAGCGGGCAGGGGTCATTCACCCCTCCACTTT
v_gene: TRBV27; abundance: NA; j_gene: TRBJ2-1; d_gene: TRBD2; CDR3aa: CASSESSGGYNEQFF; CDR3nt: TGTGCCAGCAGTGAATCTAGCGGGGGGTATAATGAGCAGTTCTTC
v_gene: TRBV5-1; abundance: NA; j_gene: TRBJ2-7; d_gene: TRBD1; CDR3aa: CASSLAGGRDEQYF; CDR3nt: TGCGCCAGCAGCTTGGCAGGGGGCCGAGACGAGCAGTACTTC
v_gene: TRBV15; abundance: NA; j_gene: TRBJ1-5; d_gene: NA; CDR3aa: CATSRDRPGINQPQHF; CDR3nt: TGTGCCACCAGCAGAGACCGTCCCGGGATAAATCAGCCCCAGCATTTT
v_gene: TRBV5-4; abundance: NA; j_gene: TRBJ1-5; d_gene: NA; CDR3aa: CASVRGLDGWQPQHF; CDR3nt: TGTGCCAGCGTCAGGGGTCTTGATGGATGGCAGCCCCAGCATTTT
v_gene: TRBV18; abundance: NA; j_gene: TRBJ2-1; d_gene: NA; CDR3aa: CASSPPGVGGNNEQFF; CDR3nt: TGTGCCAGCTCACCACCGGGGGTTGGCGGGAACAATGAGCAGTTCTTC
v_gene: TRBV4-2; abundance: NA; j_gene: TRBJ2-2; d_gene: NA; CDR3aa: CASSQDNSGELFF; CDR3nt: TGTGCCAGCAGCCAAGATAACTCCGGGGAGCTGTTTTTT
v_gene: TRBV2; abundance: NA; j_gene: TRBJ2-7; d_gene: TRBD1; CDR3aa: CASSAGTGINISDEQYF; CDR3nt: TGTGCCAGCAGCGCCGGGACAGGTATTAATATCTCGGACGAGCAGTACTTC
v_gene: TRBV2; abundance: NA; j_gene: TRBJ2-1; d_gene: NA; CDR3aa: CASSEGLDNEQFF; CDR3nt: TGTGCCAGCAGTGAAGGCCTAGACAATGAGCAGTTCTTC
v_gene: TRBV7-6; abundance: NA; j_gene: TRBJ1-5; d_gene: NA; CDR3aa: CASSLDVGLNQPQHF; CDR3nt: TGTGCCAGCAGCTTAGATGTGGGGCTCAATCAGCCCCAGCATTTT
v_gene: TRBV19; abundance: NA; j_gene: TRBJ2-1; d_gene: TRBD2; CDR3aa: CASSTGRGGKNNEQFF; CDR3nt: TGTGCCAGTAGTACCGGGAGGGGGGGGAAGAACAATGAGCAGTTCTTC
v_gene: TRBV6-6; abundance: NA; j_gene: TRBJ1-2; d_gene: TRBD1; CDR3aa: CASSYSLGTGYGYTF; CDR3nt: TGTGCCAGCAGTTACTCGCTTGGGACAGGCTATGGCTACACCTTC
v_gene: TRBV29-1; abundance: NA; j_gene: TRBJ2-7; d_gene: NA; CDR3aa: CSVLWGTPSYEQYF; CDR3nt: TGCAGCGTCCTATGGGGGACACCTTCCTACGAGCAGTACTTC
v_gene: TRBV9; abundance: few; j_gene: TRBJ2-2; d_gene: TRBD2; CDR3aa: CASSVGSGQTGTGELFF; CDR3nt: TGTGCCAGCAGCGTGGGTAGCGGGCAGACGGGCACCGGGGAGCTGTTTTTT
v_gene: TRBV19; abundance: NA; j_gene: TRBJ2-7; d_gene: TRBD1; CDR3aa: CASSIRSSGQGLYEQYF; CDR3nt: TGTGCCAGTAGTATCCGGTCTTCAGGACAGGGATTATACGAGCAGTACTTC
v_gene: TRBV5-1; abundance: NA; j_gene: TRBJ2-6; d_gene: NA; CDR3aa: CASSLEPGRQVDF; CDR3nt: TGCGCCAGCAGCTTGGAACCAGGGAGACAGGTGGATTTC
v_gene: TRBV4-1; abundance: NA; j_gene: TRBJ2-1; d_gene: TRBD1; CDR3aa: CASSPEFFRTGDNEQFF; CDR3nt: TGCGCCAGCAGCCCCGAATTTTTCAGGACAGGGGACAATGAGCAGTTCTTC
v_gene: TRBV10-3; abundance: NA; j_gene: TRBJ2-1; d_gene: NA; CDR3aa: CAISVRTKGIGRQVSRSSYNEQFF; CDR3nt: TGTGCCATCAGTGTTCGGACGAAGGGGATAGGACGACAGGTTTCGAGAAGCTCCTACAATGAGCAGTTCTTC